A single sample gave rise to the 17 T cell receptor beta chains below, sequenced in a study of shared clonotypes between healthy human individuals. Produced via immunoSEQ multiplex PCR; TCRdb's table is partial and in-frame only. The table shows about 2.4 million clones, with over 85% occurring only once. Material: naive CD4+ T cells from PBMCs. Subset defined: CD45RA+ positively selected. These TCRs come from a man aged 18 to 30 in good health. Some clones in this sample may be carry-over from other donors' samples.

The V call is TRBV29-1, the J call TRBJ2-7; D might be TRBD1 or TRBD2, each matching 5 bases. Germline V CDR1 and CDR2: SQVTM, ANQGSEA. CDR3 length equals 15 residues. V lost 6 bases and J lost 2, with 20 bases in between. This CDR3 reads CSVVKHLGDPYEQYF. CDR3 in DNA: TGCAGCGTCGTGAAGCATTTAGGGGACCCCTACGAGCAGTACTTC.

The chain combines TRBV18 with TRBJ2-5, with D hard to call. Germline values: CDR1 KGHSH, CDR2 LQKENI. The CDR3 runs 13 residues. V lost 1 base and J 5 bases, leaving 8 bases between the germline ends. The CDR3 DNA is TGTGCCAGCTCACCACTAGGGTCGGAGACCCAGTACTTC. Translated: CASSPLGSETQYF.

This chain links TRBV25-1 with TRBJ1-1, with 8 bases matching TRBD1. J was trimmed by 5 bases and V by 3 bases; bases with no gene match: 8. Germline CDR1 MGHDK, CDR2 SYGVNS. CDR3 length: 15 amino acids. The CDR3 reads CASSDQWTGRTEAFF. CDR3 DNA sequence: TGTGCCAGCAGTGATCAGTGGACAGGGCGGACTGAAGCTTTCTTT.

V and J are TRBV28 and TRBJ1-4; 7 bases match TRBD1. CDR3 length: 20 residues. Germline-derived CDR1 and CDR2 are MDHEN and SYDVKM. The J segment lost 2 bases and the V segment lost 3 bases, leaving 18 bases of the junction unmatched. CDR3 nucleotides: TGTGCCAGCAGTTTCCCCAACAGGGGTTCCTCCCCCGCGACTAATGAAAAACTGTTTTTT. It is translated as CASSFPNRGSSPATNEKLFF.

The rearrangement links TRBV6-1 to TRBJ1-5; D gene unclear. Per germline, CDR1 MNHNS and CDR2 SASEGT. V dropped 2 bases and J dropped 0 bases, with 11 bases sitting between them. CDR3 size: 16 residues. CDR3 loop: CASSETGFYSNQPQHF. For the CDR3, the DNA is TGTGCCAGCAGTGAAACGGGATTCTATAGCAATCAGCCCCAGCATTTT.

The V call is TRBV5-5, the J call TRBJ1-5, with a weak D call TRBD1 (5 bases). The CDR3 runs to 14 residues. Between the trimmed V and J ends, which lost 0 bases and 2 bases, there was a span of 6 bases. Per the germline V gene, CDR1 is SGHKS and CDR2 is YYEKEE (reference sequence). Here the CDR3 reads CASSLARGNQPQHF. CDR3 sequence (DNA): TGTGCCAGCAGCTTGGCCAGGGGCAATCAGCCCCAGCATTTT.

This rearrangement joins TRBV28 to TRBJ1-5; perhaps TRBD1 as D (6 bases). The CDR3 contains 17 residues. Per germline, CDR1 MDHEN and CDR2 SYDVKM. V was pared by 3 bases and J by 6 bases, with 21 bases between. CDR3 residues: CASSFSYEGEDGQPQHF. Written as DNA, the CDR3 is TGTGCCAGCAGTTTTAGTTATGAGGGGGAGGACGGTCAGCCCCAGCATTTT.

This sequence joins TRBV6-1 and TRBJ2-3, with TRBD2 identical over 8 bases. V was clipped by 2 bases and J by 0 bases; unmatched bases: 4. This CDR3 spans 16 amino acids. Per the germline V gene, CDR1 is MNHNS and CDR2 is SASEGT. The CDR3 coding sequence is TGTGCCAGCAGTGAACGTAGCGGGGCAAGCACAGATACGCAGTATTTT. This encodes CASSERSGASTDTQYF.

V usage is TRBV5-1 and J usage is TRBJ2-5; perhaps D is TRBD1 or TRBD2 (6 bases each). The CDR3 contains 16 residues. Germline CDR1 and CDR2: SGHRS and YFSETQ. The V gene lost 0 bases and the J gene lost 4 bases, with 16 bases spanning the gap. The CDR3 sequence is CASSLGPGGAGETQYF. In DNA, the CDR3 is TGCGCCAGCAGCTTGGGCCCCGGGGGCGCGGGAGAGACCCAGTACTTC. Filled out from reference TRBV5-1 and TRBJ2-5, the complete variable domain reads KAGVTQTPRYLIKTRGQQVTLSCSPISGHRSVSWYQQTPGQGLQFLFEYFSETQRNKGNFPGRFSGRQFSNSRSEMNVSTLELGDSALYLCASSLGPGGAGETQYFGPGTRLLVL.

This clone was recorded only once. The chain is built from TRBV11-2 and TRBJ2-2; 7 positions agree with TRBD1. V was pared by 5 bases and J by 6 bases, with 9 bases of the junction left unmatched. The CDR3 has 15 residues. Germline CDR1 SGHAT, CDR2 FQNNGV. CDR3 nucleotide sequence: TGTGCCAGCAGCCCCACGAACAGGGGTGCCGGGGAGCTGTTTTTT. Amino acids: CASSPTNRGAGELFF.

This clone was seen only once. CDR3 in DNA: TGTGCCAGCACCCCTGGGACCTACACCGGGGAGCTGTTTTTT. Its translation is CASTPGTYTGELFF. The chain employs TRBV7-9 and TRBJ2-2, with D perhaps TRBD1 or TRBD2 (5 bases each). This CDR3 is 14 amino acids long. Germline V gene data show CDR1 as SEHNR and CDR2 as FQNEAQ (reference sequence). With 7 bases removed from V and 3 bases from J, the gap between germline ends came to 12 bases.

The chain carries TRBV11-2 and TRBJ2-4, with D hard to call. Germline CDR1 reads SGHAT; CDR2 reads FQNNGV. V dropped 1 base and J dropped 6 bases, with 13 bases sitting between them. The CDR3 is 15 residues long. CDR3 sequence reads: CASSLGPPMVNIQYF. Written as DNA, the CDR3 is TGTGCCAGCAGCTTAGGGCCGCCGATGGTAAACATTCAGTACTTC. Variable domain in full (rest from reference TRBV11-2 and TRBJ2-4): EAGVAQSPRYKIIEKRQSVAFWCNPISGHATLYWYQQILGQGPKLLIQFQNNGVVDDSQLPKDRFSAERLKGVDSTLKIQPAKLEDSAVYLCASSLGPPMVNIQYFGAGTRLSVL.

This clone has a single count. This chain connects TRBV7-3 to TRBJ1-1; 7 bases agree with TRBD1. The CDR3 runs 16 residues. Germline-derived CDR1 and CDR2 are SGHTA and FQGTGA. The junction had 7 bases not matched to a gene; V was cut back by 0 bases and J by 3 bases. The CDR3, as DNA: TGTGCCAGCAGCTTAACAGGGGGCGCGGGGTACACTGAAGCTTTCTTT. Its protein is CASSLTGGAGYTEAFF.

The CDR3 DNA reads TGTGCCAGCAGCACCCCCGGGGGAAACACTGAAGCTTTCTTT. It specifies CASSTPGGNTEAFF. This chain uses TRBV28 with TRBJ1-1; a possible D gene is TRBD1 (5 bases). CDR1 and CDR2 from the germline V gene are MDHEN and SYDVKM. The CDR3 runs 14 residues. Deletions cut 6 bases from V and 2 bases from J, with 13 bases between.

With respect to this clone: Other DNA sequences from this sample encode an identical CDR3 as well. J is TRBJ1-5 and V is TRBV30; weak D call: TRBD1 (6 bases). The CDR3 has 13 residues. Trimming shortened V by 0 bases and J by 7 bases, and 10 bases separated the two germline ends. CDR1 GTSNPN and CDR2 SVGIG come from the germline V gene (reference sequence). CDR3 sequence (DNA): TGTGCCTGGAGTGTCGGGACACTGCAGCCCCAGCATTTT. Its translation is CAWSVGTLQPQHF.

Concerning this clone itself: The same CDR3 also results from other DNA sequences found in this sample. The chain combines TRBV2 with TRBJ1-1; TRBD1 is a possible D gene (6 bases). V was pared by 6 bases and J by 4 bases, with 6 bases between. Germline CDR1 reads SNHLY; CDR2 reads FYNNEI. The CDR3 loop spans 11 amino acids. CDR3 residues: CASRTGTEAFF. The DNA for the CDR3 is TGTGCCAGCAGGACAGGCACTGAAGCTTTCTTT.

This clone was picked up a small number of times. This chain connects TRBV20-1 to TRBJ1-2; D gene unclear. The V gene's germline CDR1 is DFQATT and CDR2 SNEGSKA (reference sequence). The CDR3 spans 11 residues. Trimming left V 6 bases short and J 8 bases short, with 13 bases between. The CDR3: CSARIPSGYTF. In DNA, the CDR3 is TGCAGTGCCAGAATCCCCTCGGGCTACACCTTC.